This record covers a single T cell receptor (beta chain). What it recognizes is unknown. The data derive from a study of long-term antiretroviral therapy in people with HIV. Findings of the study overall: Specimen acquisition occurred between the mid-2000s and the late 2010s, potentially under older ART regimens.

Version v3.0 of the immunoSEQ assay ran at survey level. The repertoire was sequenced with immunoSEQ multiplex PCR; TCRdb's copy has only in-frame clones and lacks some. The sample holds roughly 20,000 clones; approximately 86% are singletons and the top ten take over 4%. This material consisted of unsorted PBMCs, taken 2.1 years after starting antiretroviral therapy. The clonotype comes from a man between 18 and 29 years old with HIV.

The CDR3 DNA reads TGTGCCACCAGCATGACAACAGATTCCTACGAGCAGTACTTC. This sequence encodes CATSMTTDSYEQYF. This chain joins TRBV15 and TRBJ2-7; no reliable D call. The CDR3 sequence is 14 residues long. Germline lookup yields CDR1 LNHNV and CDR2 YYDKDF (reference sequence). V was trimmed by 4 bases and J by 1 base, leaving 11 bases between them.